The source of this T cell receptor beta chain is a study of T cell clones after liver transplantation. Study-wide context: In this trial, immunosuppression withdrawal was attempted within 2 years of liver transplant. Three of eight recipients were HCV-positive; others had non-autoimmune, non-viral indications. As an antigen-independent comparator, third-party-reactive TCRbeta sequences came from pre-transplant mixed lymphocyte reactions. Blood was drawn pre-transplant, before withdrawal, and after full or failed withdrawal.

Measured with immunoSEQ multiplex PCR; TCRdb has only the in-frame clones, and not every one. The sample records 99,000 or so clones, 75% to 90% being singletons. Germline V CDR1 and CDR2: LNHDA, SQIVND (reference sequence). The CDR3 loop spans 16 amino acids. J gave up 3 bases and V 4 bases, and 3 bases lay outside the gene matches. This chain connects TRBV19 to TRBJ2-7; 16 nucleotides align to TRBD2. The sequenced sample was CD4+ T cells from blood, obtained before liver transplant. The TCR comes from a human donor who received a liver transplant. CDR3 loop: CASSKGLAGGVYEQYF. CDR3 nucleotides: TGTGCCAGTAGTAAGGGACTAGCGGGAGGGGTCTACGAGCAGTACTTC.